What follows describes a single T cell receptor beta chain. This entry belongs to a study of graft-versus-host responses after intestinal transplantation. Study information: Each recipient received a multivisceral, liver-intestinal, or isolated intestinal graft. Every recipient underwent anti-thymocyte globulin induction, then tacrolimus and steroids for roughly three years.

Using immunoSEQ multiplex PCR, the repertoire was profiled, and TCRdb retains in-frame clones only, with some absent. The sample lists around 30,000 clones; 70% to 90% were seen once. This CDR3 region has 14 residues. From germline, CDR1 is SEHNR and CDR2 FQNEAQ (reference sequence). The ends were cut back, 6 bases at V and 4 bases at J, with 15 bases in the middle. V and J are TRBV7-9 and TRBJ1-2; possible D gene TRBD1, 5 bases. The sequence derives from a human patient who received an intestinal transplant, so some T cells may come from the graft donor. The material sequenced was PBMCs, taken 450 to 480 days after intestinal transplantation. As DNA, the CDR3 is TGTGCCAGCAGTTCCTTACAGGATCTCTATGGCTACACCTTC. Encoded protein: CASSSLQDLYGYTF.